This T cell receptor beta chain derives from a study of T-cell memory formation after mild COVID-19 (dated by TCRdb to about 2021). Some background on the complete study: TCR sequence clusters from the two donors were largely donor specific. In a couple of donors, T-cell clones that expanded and contracted after mild COVID-19 were followed by sequencing TCRalpha and TCRbeta repertoires longitudinally. Two young, previously healthy adult volunteers made up the cohort, one male and one female. Here is what the overall study found, with its caveats: Contracting CD4+ clones were found mainly in CM and EM memory subsets, while CD8+ clones were enriched in EMRA. SARS-CoV-2 specificity was not confirmed for the second-wave clones peaking on day 37. Only two mild cases were covered by the study, and larger cohorts that include severe cases with pre-infection samples were considered necessary. Some responding clones were detected in pre-infection memory, suggesting pre-existing cross-reactive memory T cells joined the SARS-CoV-2 response. From day 15 to 85, contracting clones showed balanced CD4/CD8 phenotypes, whereas a second wave of clones that expanded from day 15 to 37 leaned towards CD4+.

Remarks on this clonotype: The antigen this receptor binds is unknown. Base qualities are missing; no much larger clone stands one base away.

Instrument used: Illumina NovaSeq 6000. Using 5'RACE with constant-segment primers, TCRalpha and TCRbeta cDNA libraries were constructed, with sample barcodes and unique molecular identifiers added in the process. RNA was extracted from every sample with Trizol reagent. Libraries were amplified in two PCR steps, with a second sample barcode and Illumina TruSeq adapters added in the second step. Sequencing of the libraries was done on an Illumina NovaSeq, producing 2 x 150 bp paired-end reads. Concerning the study's data processing: With migec v1.2.7, reads were demultiplexed and then collapsed into UMI-guided consensus sequences. Using mixcr v2.1.11, the UMI consensuses were aligned to TRA and TRB V and J templates and assembled into clonotypes. Expanded or contracted clonotypes were those called significant by both edgeR and NoisET, with noise models trained on biological replicates. For edgeR calls, the thresholds were a false discovery rate-adjusted p below 0.01 and a log2 fold-change of 1. PCA with hierarchical clustering of max-normalized trajectories of the 1000 most abundant clonotypes was used as exploratory dynamics analysis. Separately sequenced CD4+ and CD8+ repertoires were used to assign the CD4 or CD8 phenotype of responding clones. Using fastp at Q25 and MiXCR, TCRdb reprocessed the public reads and kept productive beta chains. Rows are combined by CDR3 protein, so each entry shows the most common genes and DNA. It is TCRdb's table, rather than the study itself, that gives the V and J calls and clone size. Across this sample there are about 240,000 distinct CDR3 sequences, with around a tenth seen only once. The leading ten clones occupy 22% of the sample.

Ficoll-Paque density gradient centrifugation was used to isolate PBMCs. CDR1 and CDR2 are read off the germline V gene (reference sequence) as MNHEY and SMNVEV. V and J are trimmed by 2 bases and 5 bases, and the gene matches miss 8 bases of the junction. The CDR3 contains 16 residues, cysteine and phenylalanine counted. Left in the record is the CDR3 DNA by itself, 48 bases read in frame from the first base. The sample taken for sequencing was PBMCs or a T cell subset sorted from them (not recorded which). The chain employs TRBV27 and TRBJ1-1, with 10 bases aligning to TRBD1. The source is a man aged 18 to 30 who had mild COVID-19 (a few samples of this study predate the infection). The sample titles of this study are shuffled in the database, so cell type and time point are left out; the donor was told from shared clones. The CDR3 here reads CASSLDLDRGQTEAFF. The bases are TGTGCCAGCAGTTTAGATCTCGACAGGGGGCAAACTGAAGCTTTCTTT.